The next 14 T cell receptor beta chains were all read from a single sample in a study of control samples from healthy donors and cancer patients. Data came from immunoSEQ multiplex PCR; TCRdb stores just in-frame clones and leaves some out. Of 74,000 or so clones listed, approximately 91% were seen once; the top ten hold approximately 7.2%. The sequencing input was blood. These receptors came from a man between 45 and 60 years old in good health.

The rearrangement uses TRBV3-1 (or the pseudogene TRBV3-2) and TRBJ1-6, with D perhaps matching TRBD1 (5 bases). Per the germline V gene, CDR1 is LGHDT and CDR2 is YNNKEL (reference sequence). CDR3 length equals 15 residues. V lost 2 bases to trimming and J lost 10 bases, with 15 bases between them. The CDR3 is CASSQPGGGGSPLHF. The CDR3 DNA is TGTGCCAGCAGCCAACCTGGGGGAGGTGGATCACCCCTCCACTTT.

The CDR3 DNA reads as TGTGCCACCAGTGAACCTGACAAAAGTTGGACCCAGCATTTT. Translation: CATSEPDKSWTQHF. This chain uses TRBV24-1 with TRBJ1-5, with no clear D. CDR3 length equals 14 residues. Germline assignment: CDR1 KGHDR and CDR2 SFDVKD. V was shortened by 4 bases and J by 11 bases, with 17 bases between the two germline ends.

V and J are TRBV10-3 and TRBJ2-1; D perhaps matches TRBD2 (7 bases). There are 15 residues in the CDR3. The V gene lost 6 bases and the J gene lost 4 bases, with 16 bases spanning the gap. Per the germline V gene, CDR1 is ENHRY and CDR2 is SYGVKD. CDR3 region: CAISRGAGEYNEQFF. CDR3 sequence (DNA): TGTGCCATCAGCCGGGGGGCCGGCGAATACAATGAGCAGTTCTTC.

This clone was counted only a few times. This rearrangement joins TRBV7-9 to TRBJ1-3; D is undetermined. Trimming pared 3 bases from V and 4 bases from J, leaving 16 bases between. The CDR3 loop spans 16 amino acids. The V gene's germline CDR1 is SEHNR and CDR2 FQNEAQ (reference sequence). The CDR3 DNA reads TGTGCCAGCAGCTTCTCCCCGGGCCCCTTGGGAAACACCATATATTTT. Protein product: CASSFSPGPLGNTIYF.

This rearrangement joins TRBV19 to TRBJ2-5, with D maybe TRBD2 (5 bases). The CDR3 consists of 12 residues. V lost 5 bases and J 4 bases, leaving 8 bases between the germline ends. Germline V gene sequence: CDR1 LNHDA, CDR2 SQIVND (reference sequence). Here the CDR3 reads CASSFGVETQYF. The CDR3 DNA is TGTGCCAGTAGTTTCGGGGTAGAGACCCAGTACTTC.

CDR3 region: CASKPSGANVLTF. As DNA, the CDR3 is TGTGCCAGCAAACCCTCTGGGGCCAACGTCCTGACTTTC. The chain recombines TRBV27 with TRBJ2-6; no clear D gene. The CDR3 runs to 13 residues. From germline, CDR1 is MNHEY and CDR2 SMNVEV (reference sequence). V shed 7 bases and J shed 0 bases, with 4 bases lying between them.

The chain recombines TRBV9 with TRBJ1-1, with D maybe TRBD1 (5 bases). In germline, CDR1 is SGDLS, CDR2 YYNGEE. The CDR3 is made up of 15 amino acids. Deletions cut 4 bases from V and 10 bases from J, with 23 bases between. The DNA of the CDR3 is TGTGCCAGCAGCCCTCCAACAGGAAAAGCCTGGGGAGCTTTCTTT. Translation gives CASSPPTGKAWGAFF.

The rearrangement joins TRBV2 to TRBJ1-1; 7 bases align to TRBD1. The CDR3 spans 11 residues. Per the germline V gene, CDR1 is SNHLY and CDR2 is FYNNEI. After removal of 7 bases from V and 11 bases from J, the junction contained 7 bases not matched to a gene. CDR3 nucleotides: TGTGCCAGCATGACAGGGCGGGGGGCTTTCTTT. It encodes CASMTGRGAFF.

The chain has TRBV7-9 and TRBJ1-1; no clear D gene. The CDR3 extends over 14 amino acids. V was clipped by 3 bases and J by 1 base, with 9 bases between them. The germline V gene encodes CDR1 SEHNR and CDR2 FQNEAQ (reference sequence). The chain's CDR3 is CASSFFAGNTEAFF. The CDR3 DNA is TGTGCCAGCAGCTTTTTTGCAGGGAACACTGAAGCTTTCTTT. Full variable domain (remainder filled in from reference TRBV7-9 and TRBJ1-1): DTGVSQNPRHKITKRGQNVTFRCDPISEHNRLYWYRQTLGQGPEFLTYFQNEAQLEKSRLLSDRFSAERPKGSFSTLEIQRTEQGDSAMYLCASSFFAGNTEAFFGQGTRLTVV.

CDR3 coding DNA: TGTGCCAGCAGCCAAGATGGGGCAGGGGAGGGACAGCCCCAGCATTTT. Translated: CASSQDGAGEGQPQHF. The genes are TRBV4-2 and TRBJ1-5; D possibly corresponds to TRBD1 (6 bases). The CDR3 is 16 amino acids. Trimming took 0 bases from V and 7 from J, leaving 16 bases between them. Germline assignment: CDR1 LGHNA and CDR2 YNFKEQ.

The V gene is TRBV19, the J gene TRBJ2-5; maybe TRBD2 (6 bases). The CDR3 length is 15 residues. The V end lost 0 bases, the J end lost 0 bases, and 8 bases lay between the germline ends. Germline CDR1 is LNHDA and CDR2 is SQIVND (reference sequence). CDR3 sequence: CASSIDGGYQETQYF. The CDR3 DNA sequence: TGTGCCAGTAGTATAGATGGGGGGTACCAAGAGACCCAGTACTTC. The full variable domain, completed using reference TRBV19 and TRBJ2-5, is DGGITQSPKYLFRKEGQNVTLSCEQNLNHDAMYWYRQDPGQGLRLIYYSQIVNDFQKGDIAEGYSVSREKKESFPLTVTSAQKNPTAFYLCASSIDGGYQETQYFGPGTRLLVL.

This sequence joins TRBV5-4 and TRBJ2-2, with D perhaps TRBD2 (5 bases). Trimming left V 4 bases short and J 7 bases short, with 23 bases between. This CDR3 comprises 17 residues. The V gene's germline CDR1 is SGHNT and CDR2 YYREEE (reference sequence). The chain's CDR3 is CASSPGELGLPGGELFF. The CDR3 DNA is TGTGCCAGCAGCCCCGGGGAGCTGGGCCTTCCGGGCGGGGAGCTGTTTTTT.

This clone was counted once. This chain joins TRBV14 and TRBJ1-3, with D tentatively TRBD1 (5 bases). The V and J ends lost 3 bases and 4 bases respectively, with 7 bases between them. This CDR3 is built from 13 residues. CDR1 and CDR2 from the germline V gene are SGHDN and FVKESK. CDR3 sequence (DNA): TGTGCCAGCAGCCAGGGGGACGGAAACACCATATATTTT. It codes for CASSQGDGNTIYF.

This clone occurred a few times. V and J are TRBV6-5 and TRBJ1-4; 7 nucleotides match TRBD1. The CDR3 loop spans 14 amino acids. Trimming removed 6 bases from V and 7 bases from J; junction bases left unmatched: 8. Germline V CDR1 and CDR2: MNHEY, SVGAGI. CDR3 in amino acids: CASRTTGRSEKLFF. CDR3 bases: TGTGCCAGCAGAACGACAGGGAGGAGTGAAAAACTGTTTTTT.